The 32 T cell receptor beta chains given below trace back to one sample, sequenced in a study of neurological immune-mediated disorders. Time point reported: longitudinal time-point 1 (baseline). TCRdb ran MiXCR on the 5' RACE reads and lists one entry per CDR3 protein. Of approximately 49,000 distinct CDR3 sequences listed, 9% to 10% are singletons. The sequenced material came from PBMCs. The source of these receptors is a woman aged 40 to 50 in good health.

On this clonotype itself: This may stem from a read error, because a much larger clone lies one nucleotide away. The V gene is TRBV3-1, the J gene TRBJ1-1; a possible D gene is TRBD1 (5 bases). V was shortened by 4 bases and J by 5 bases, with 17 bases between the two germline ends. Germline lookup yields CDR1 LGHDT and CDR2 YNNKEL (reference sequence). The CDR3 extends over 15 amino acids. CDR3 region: CASSLPGRGVTEAFF. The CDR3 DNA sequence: TGTGCCAGCAGCCTGCCGGGACGGGGGGTGACTGAAGCTTTCTTT.

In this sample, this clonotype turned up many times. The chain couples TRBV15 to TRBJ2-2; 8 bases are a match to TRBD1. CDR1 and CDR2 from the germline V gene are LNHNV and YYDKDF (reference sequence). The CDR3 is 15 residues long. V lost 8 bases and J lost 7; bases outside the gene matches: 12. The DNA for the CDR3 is TGTGCCACCGGTCCCGGACAGGGTATAGGCGGGGAGCTGTTTTTT. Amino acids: CATGPGQGIGGELFF.

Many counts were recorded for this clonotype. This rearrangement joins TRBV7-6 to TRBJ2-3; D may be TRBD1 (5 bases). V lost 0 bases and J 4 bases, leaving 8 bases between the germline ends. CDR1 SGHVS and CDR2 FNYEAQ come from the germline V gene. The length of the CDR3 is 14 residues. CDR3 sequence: CASSLAQGPDTQYF. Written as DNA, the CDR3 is TGTGCCAGCAGCTTAGCCCAGGGTCCAGATACGCAGTATTTT.

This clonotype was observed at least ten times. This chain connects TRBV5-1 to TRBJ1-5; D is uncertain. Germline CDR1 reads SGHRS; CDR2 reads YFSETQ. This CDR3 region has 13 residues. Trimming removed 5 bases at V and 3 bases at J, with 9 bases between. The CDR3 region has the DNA TGCGCCAGCAGTAGGTTGTCCAATCAGCCCCAGCATTTT. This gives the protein CASSRLSNQPQHF.

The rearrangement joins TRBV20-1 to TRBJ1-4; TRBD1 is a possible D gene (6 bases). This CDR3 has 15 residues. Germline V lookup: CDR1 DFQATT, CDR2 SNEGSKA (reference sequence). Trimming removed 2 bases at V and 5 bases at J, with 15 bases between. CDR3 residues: CSARPSTGLNEKLFF. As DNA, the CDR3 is TGCAGTGCTAGACCCTCTACAGGGTTAAATGAAAAACTGTTTTTT.

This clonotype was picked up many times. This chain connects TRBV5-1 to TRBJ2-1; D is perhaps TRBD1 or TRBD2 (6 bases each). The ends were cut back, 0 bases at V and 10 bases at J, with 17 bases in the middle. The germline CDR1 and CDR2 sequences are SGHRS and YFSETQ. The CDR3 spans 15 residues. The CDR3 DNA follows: TGCGCCAGCAGCTTGGTTCAGGGGCACGCGGGGGAGCAGTTCTTC. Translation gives CASSLVQGHAGEQFF. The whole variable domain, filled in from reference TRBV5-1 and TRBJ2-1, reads KAGVTQTPRYLIKTRGQQVTLSCSPISGHRSVSWYQQTPGQGLQFLFEYFSETQRNKGNFPGRFSGRQFSNSRSEMNVSTLELGDSALYLCASSLVQGHAGEQFFGPGTRLTVL.

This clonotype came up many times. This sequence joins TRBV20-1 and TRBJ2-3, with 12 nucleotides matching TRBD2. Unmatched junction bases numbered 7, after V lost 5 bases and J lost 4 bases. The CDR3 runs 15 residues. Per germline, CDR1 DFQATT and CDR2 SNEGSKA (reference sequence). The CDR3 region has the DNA TGCAGTGCTGTCAGACTAGCGGGAGTACCAGATACGCAGTATTTT. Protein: CSAVRLAGVPDTQYF.

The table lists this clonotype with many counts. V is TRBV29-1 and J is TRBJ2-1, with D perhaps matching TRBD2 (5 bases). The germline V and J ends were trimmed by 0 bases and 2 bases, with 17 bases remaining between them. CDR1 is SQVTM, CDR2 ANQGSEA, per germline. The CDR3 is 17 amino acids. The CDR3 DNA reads TGCAGCGTTGAAGATCGGTTCGGCGGGTCCGCCTACAATGAGCAGTTCTTC. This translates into CSVEDRFGGSAYNEQFF.

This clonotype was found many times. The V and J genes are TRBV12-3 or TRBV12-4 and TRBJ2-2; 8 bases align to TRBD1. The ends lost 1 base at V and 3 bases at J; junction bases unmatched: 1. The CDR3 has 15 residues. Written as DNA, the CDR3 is TGTGCCAGCAGTTTAGGGACAGGGTACACCGGGGAGCTGTTTTTT. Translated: CASSLGTGYTGELFF.

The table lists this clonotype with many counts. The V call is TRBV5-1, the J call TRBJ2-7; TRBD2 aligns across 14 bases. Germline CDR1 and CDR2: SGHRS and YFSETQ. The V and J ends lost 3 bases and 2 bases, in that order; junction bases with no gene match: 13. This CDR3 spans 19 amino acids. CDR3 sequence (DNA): TGCGCCAGCAGCTGGTTCCCGGGACTAGCGGGAGTATTGACCTACGAGCAGTACTTC. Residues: CASSWFPGLAGVLTYEQYF.

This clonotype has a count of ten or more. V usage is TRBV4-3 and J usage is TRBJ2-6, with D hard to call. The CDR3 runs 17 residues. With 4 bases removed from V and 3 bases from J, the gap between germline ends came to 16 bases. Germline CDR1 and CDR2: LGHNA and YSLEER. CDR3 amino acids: CASSRGARVDGANVLTF. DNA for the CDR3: TGCGCCAGCAGCCGTGGAGCTAGAGTGGATGGGGCCAACGTCCTGACTTTC.

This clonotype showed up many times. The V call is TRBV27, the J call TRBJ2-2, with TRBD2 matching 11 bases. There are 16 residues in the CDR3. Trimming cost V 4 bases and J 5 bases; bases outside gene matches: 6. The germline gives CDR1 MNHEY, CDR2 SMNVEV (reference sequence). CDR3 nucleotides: TGTGCCAGCAGTTCCCGACTAGCGGGGAAGACCGGGGAGCTGTTTTTT. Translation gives CASSSRLAGKTGELFF.

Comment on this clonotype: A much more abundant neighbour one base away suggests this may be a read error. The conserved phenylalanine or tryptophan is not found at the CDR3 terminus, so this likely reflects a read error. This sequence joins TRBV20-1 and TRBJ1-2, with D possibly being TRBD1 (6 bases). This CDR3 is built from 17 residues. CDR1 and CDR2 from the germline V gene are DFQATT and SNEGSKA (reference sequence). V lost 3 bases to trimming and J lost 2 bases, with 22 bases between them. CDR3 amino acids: CSASSDSQMPTNYGYTI. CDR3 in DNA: TGCAGTGCTAGCTCGGACAGCCAAATGCCCACGAACTATGGCTACACCATC.

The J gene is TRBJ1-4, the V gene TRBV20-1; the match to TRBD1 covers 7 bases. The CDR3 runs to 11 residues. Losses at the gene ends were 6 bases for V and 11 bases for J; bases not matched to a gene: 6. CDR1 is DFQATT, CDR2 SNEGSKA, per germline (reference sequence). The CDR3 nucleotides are TGCAGTGCCGGGACAGTGGCGAAACTGTTTTTT. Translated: CSAGTVAKLFF.

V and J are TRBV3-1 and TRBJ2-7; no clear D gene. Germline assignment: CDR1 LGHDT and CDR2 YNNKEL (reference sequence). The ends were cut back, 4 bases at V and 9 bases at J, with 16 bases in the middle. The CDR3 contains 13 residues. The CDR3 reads CASSPDPLSGQYF. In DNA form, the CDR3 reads TGTGCCAGCAGCCCGGACCCCCTATCGGGGCAGTACTTC.

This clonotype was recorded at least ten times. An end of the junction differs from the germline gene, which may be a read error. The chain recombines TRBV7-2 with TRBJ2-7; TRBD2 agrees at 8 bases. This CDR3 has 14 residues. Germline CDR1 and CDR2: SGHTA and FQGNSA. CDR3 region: CASSPETSGTSHQF. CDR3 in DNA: TGTGCCAGCAGCCCGGAAACCTCCGGGACTAGTCACCAATTC.

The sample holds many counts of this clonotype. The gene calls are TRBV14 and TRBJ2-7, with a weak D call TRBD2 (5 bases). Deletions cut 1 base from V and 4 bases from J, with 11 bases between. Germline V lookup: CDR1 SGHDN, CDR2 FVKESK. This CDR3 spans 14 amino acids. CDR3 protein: CASSQGDYGYEQYF. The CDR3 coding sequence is TGTGCCAGCAGCCAAGGAGACTACGGGTACGAGCAGTACTTC.

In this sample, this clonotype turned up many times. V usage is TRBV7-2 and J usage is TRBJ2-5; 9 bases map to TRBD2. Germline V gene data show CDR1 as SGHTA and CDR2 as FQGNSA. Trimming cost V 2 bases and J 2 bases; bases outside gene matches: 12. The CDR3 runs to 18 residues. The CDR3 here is CASSLWSRSGRIQETQYF. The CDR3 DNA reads TGTGCCAGCAGCTTATGGTCAAGGAGCGGGAGGATTCAAGAGACCCAGTACTTC. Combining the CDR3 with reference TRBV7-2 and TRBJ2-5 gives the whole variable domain GAGVSQSPSNKVTEKGKDVELRCDPISGHTALYWYRQSLGQGLEFLIYFQGNSAPDKSGLPSDRFSAERTGGSVSTLTIQRTQQEDSAVYLCASSLWSRSGRIQETQYFGPGTRLLVL.

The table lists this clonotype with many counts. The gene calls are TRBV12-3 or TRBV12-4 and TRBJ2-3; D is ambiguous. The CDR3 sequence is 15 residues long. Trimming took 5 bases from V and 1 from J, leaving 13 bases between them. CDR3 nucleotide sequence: TGTGCCAGCAGTAGCTCCTGGAGACGCACAGATACGCAGTATTTT. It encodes CASSSSWRRTDTQYF.

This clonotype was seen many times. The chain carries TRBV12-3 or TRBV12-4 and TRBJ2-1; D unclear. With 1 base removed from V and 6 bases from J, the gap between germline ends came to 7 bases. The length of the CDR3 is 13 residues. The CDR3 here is CASSLVAVNEQFF. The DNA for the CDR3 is TGTGCCAGCAGTTTAGTCGCTGTCAATGAGCAGTTCTTC.

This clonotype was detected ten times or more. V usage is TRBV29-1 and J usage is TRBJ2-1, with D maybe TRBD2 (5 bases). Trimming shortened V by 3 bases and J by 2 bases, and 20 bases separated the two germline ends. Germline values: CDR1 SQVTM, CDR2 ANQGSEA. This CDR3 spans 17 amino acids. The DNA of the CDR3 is TGCAGCGTTGATCCCAAGCCCCGCGCGGAGGCCTACAATGAGCAGTTCTTC. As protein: CSVDPKPRAEAYNEQFF.

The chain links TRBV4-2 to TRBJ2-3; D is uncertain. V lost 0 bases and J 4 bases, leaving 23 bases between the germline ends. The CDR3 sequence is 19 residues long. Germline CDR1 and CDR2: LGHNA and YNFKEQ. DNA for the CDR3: TGTGCCAGCAGCCAAGAACCGGGCAGACGGATTCGTTTGGCAGATACGCAGTATTTT. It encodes CASSQEPGRRIRLADTQYF.

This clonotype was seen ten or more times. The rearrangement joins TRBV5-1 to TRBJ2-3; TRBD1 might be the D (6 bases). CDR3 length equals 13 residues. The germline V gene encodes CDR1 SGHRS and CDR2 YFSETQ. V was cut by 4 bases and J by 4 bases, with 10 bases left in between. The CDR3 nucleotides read TGCGCCAGCAGCCCTAACAGGGCAGATACGCAGTATTTT. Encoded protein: CASSPNRADTQYF.

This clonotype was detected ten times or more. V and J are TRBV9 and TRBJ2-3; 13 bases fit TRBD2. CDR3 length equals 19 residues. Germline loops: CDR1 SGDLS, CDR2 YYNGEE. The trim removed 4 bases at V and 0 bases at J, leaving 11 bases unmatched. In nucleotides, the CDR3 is TGTGCCAGCAGCCCATCACTAGCGGGAGGGGTGGGAAGCACAGATACGCAGTATTTT. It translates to CASSPSLAGGVGSTDTQYF. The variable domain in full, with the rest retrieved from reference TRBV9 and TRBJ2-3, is DSGVTQTPKHLITATGQRVTLRCSPRSGDLSVYWYQQSLDQGLQFLIQYYNGEERAKGNILERFSAQQFPDLHSELNLSSLELGDSALYFCASSPSLAGGVGSTDTQYFGPGTRLTVL.

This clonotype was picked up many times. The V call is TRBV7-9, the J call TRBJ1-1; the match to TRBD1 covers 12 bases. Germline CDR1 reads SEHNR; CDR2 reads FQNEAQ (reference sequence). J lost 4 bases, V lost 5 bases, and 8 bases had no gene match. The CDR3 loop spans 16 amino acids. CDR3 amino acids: CASSPRDRGLGTEAFF. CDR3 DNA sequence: TGTGCCAGCAGCCCACGGGACAGGGGGCTCGGCACTGAAGCTTTCTTT.

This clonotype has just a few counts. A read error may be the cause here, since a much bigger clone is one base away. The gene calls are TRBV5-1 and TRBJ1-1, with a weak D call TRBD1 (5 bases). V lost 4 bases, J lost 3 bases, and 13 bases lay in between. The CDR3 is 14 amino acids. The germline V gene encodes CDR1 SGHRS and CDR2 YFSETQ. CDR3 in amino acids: CASSMGDGDTEAFF. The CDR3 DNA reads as TGCGCCAGCAGCATGGGGGACGGGGACACTGAAGCTTTCTTT.

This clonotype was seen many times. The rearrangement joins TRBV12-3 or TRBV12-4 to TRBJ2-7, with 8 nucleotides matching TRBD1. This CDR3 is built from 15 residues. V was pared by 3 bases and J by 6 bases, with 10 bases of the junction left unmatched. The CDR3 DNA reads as TGTGCCAGCAGTTTCGTTACAGGGGGTCTGGGCGAGCAGTACTTC. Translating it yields CASSFVTGGLGEQYF.

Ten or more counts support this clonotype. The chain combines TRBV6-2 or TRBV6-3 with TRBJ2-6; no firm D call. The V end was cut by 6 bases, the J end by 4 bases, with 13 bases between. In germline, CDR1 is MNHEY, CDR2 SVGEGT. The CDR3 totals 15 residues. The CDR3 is CASSLLSDGANVLTF. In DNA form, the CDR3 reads TGTGCCAGCAGCCTTCTGAGCGACGGGGCCAACGTCCTGACTTTC.

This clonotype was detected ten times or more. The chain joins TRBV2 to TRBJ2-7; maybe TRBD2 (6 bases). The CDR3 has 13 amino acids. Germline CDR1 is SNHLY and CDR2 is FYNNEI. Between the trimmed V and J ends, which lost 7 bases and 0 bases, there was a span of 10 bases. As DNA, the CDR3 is TGTGCCAGCAAGGCTAGCGCCTCCTACGAGCAGTACTTC. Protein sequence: CASKASASYEQYF. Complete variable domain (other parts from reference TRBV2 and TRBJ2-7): EPEVTQTPSHQVTQMGQEVILRCVPISNHLYFYWYRQILGQKVEFLVSFYNNEISEKSEIFDDQFSVERPDGSNFTLKIRSTKLEDSAMYFCASKASASYEQYFGPGTRLTVT.

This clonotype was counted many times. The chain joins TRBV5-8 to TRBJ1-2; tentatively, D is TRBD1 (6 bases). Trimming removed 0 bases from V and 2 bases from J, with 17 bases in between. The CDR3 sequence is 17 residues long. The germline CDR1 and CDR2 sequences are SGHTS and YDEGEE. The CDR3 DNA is TGTGCCAGCAGCTTGGAAAGTGGACAGCGAGTCAACTATGGCTACACCTTC. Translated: CASSLESGQRVNYGYTF.

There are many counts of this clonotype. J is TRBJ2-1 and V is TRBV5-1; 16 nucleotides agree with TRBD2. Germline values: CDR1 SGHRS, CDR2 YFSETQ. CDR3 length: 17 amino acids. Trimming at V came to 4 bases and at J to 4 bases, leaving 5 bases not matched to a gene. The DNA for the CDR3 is TGCGCCAGCAGCCCAGGGACTAGCGGGGGGGAGTACAATGAGCAGTTCTTC. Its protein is CASSPGTSGGEYNEQFF. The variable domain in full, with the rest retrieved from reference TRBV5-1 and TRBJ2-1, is KAGVTQTPRYLIKTRGQQVTLSCSPISGHRSVSWYQQTPGQGLQFLFEYFSETQRNKGNFPGRFSGRQFSNSRSEMNVSTLELGDSALYLCASSPGTSGGEYNEQFFGPGTRLTVL.

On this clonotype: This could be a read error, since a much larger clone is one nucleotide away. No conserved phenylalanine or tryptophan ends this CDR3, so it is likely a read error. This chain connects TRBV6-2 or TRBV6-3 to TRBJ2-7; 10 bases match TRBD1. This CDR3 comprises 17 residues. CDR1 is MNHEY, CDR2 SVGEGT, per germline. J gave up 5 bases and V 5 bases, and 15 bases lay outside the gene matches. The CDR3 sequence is CASSHVPGQGLGHEQYY. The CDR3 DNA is TGTGCCAGCAGTCATGTCCCGGGACAGGGGCTGGGCCACGAGCAGTACTAC.